This is a list of T cell receptor beta chains from one sample in a study of T cell changes during pregnancy in multiple sclerosis. The data were produced by immunoSEQ multiplex PCR, yet TCRdb's version contains in-frame clones alone and is incomplete. The profile shows about 110,000 clones, around 90% of them singletons. The sequenced sample was peripheral blood, obtained in the third trimester of pregnancy. All receptors come from a female donor with multiple sclerosis, enrolled in a pregnancy study. Each CDR3 is given with its conserved first and last residue. Fields, in order: J gene, CDR3 length, V gene, CDR3 protein.

J gene: TRBJ1-1
CDR3 length: 13
V gene: TRBV19
CDR3 protein: CASSIRGDTEAFF

J gene: TRBJ2-7
CDR3 length: 14
V gene: TRBV7-9
CDR3 protein: CASSSGQGIYEQYF

J gene: TRBJ1-4
CDR3 length: 11
V gene: TRBV30
CDR3 protein: CALTTNEKLFF

J gene: TRBJ2-5
CDR3 length: 14
V gene: TRBV28
CDR3 protein: CASSPTGTRETQYF

J gene: TRBJ1-4
CDR3 length: 16
V gene: TRBV13
CDR3 protein: CASSLNTGLANEKLFF

J gene: TRBJ2-3
CDR3 length: 14
V gene: TRBV7-2
CDR3 protein: CASSPGIATDTQYF

J gene: TRBJ1-1
CDR3 length: 13
V gene: TRBV5-1
CDR3 protein: CASSLVEGAEAFF

J gene: TRBJ2-3
CDR3 length: 17
V gene: TRBV27
CDR3 protein: CASSPRVSGRGTDTQYF

J gene: TRBJ1-2
CDR3 length: 16
V gene: TRBV7-2
CDR3 protein: CASSLGRKIPNYGYTF

J gene: TRBJ2-1
CDR3 length: 15
V gene: TRBV5-1
CDR3 protein: CASSLATPGYNEQFF

J gene: TRBJ1-1
CDR3 length: 14
V gene: TRBV6-1
CDR3 protein: CASSGIRGGAEAFF

J gene: TRBJ2-5
CDR3 length: 13
V gene: TRBV18
CDR3 protein: CASSPLEYETQYF

J gene: TRBJ2-7
CDR3 length: 16
V gene: TRBV6-1
CDR3 protein: CASSEARTGTRAEQYF

J gene: TRBJ1-2
CDR3 length: 12
V gene: TRBV6-5
CDR3 protein: CASSDRWGSYTF

J gene: TRBJ1-1
CDR3 length: 12
V gene: TRBV30
CDR3 protein: CAWRDREYEAFF

J gene: TRBJ1-4
CDR3 length: 14
V gene: TRBV2
CDR3 protein: CASSLQGRGEKLFF

J gene: TRBJ1-3
CDR3 length: 14
V gene: TRBV18
CDR3 protein: CASSPPSRGNTIYF

J gene: TRBJ2-7
CDR3 length: 13
V gene: TRBV19
CDR3 protein: CASSIDRDYEQYF

J gene: TRBJ1-1
CDR3 length: 16
V gene: TRBV6-1
CDR3 protein: CASSEERIDSWTEAFF

J gene: TRBJ1-2
CDR3 length: 15
V gene: TRBV5-1
CDR3 protein: CASSLGGVTNYGYTF

J gene: TRBJ1-1
CDR3 length: 14
V gene: TRBV19
CDR3 protein: CASRPDRSNTEAFF

J gene: TRBJ2-2
CDR3 length: 16
V gene: TRBV25-1
CDR3 protein: CASSELNSGNTGELFF

J gene: TRBJ2-7
CDR3 length: 15
V gene: TRBV10-3
CDR3 protein: CAISEAQGARNEQYF

J gene: TRBJ2-2
CDR3 length: 17
V gene: TRBV9
CDR3 protein: CASSVGGTSGGTGELFF

J gene: TRBJ2-7
CDR3 length: 15
V gene: TRBV5-6
CDR3 protein: CASSTLRSAGDEQYF

J gene: TRBJ2-1
CDR3 length: 15
V gene: TRBV6-4
CDR3 protein: CASSDSTTGFDEQFF

J gene: TRBJ1-1
CDR3 length: 12
V gene: TRBV19
CDR3 protein: CASSGRNTEAFF

J gene: TRBJ2-3
CDR3 length: 16
V gene: TRBV14
CDR3 protein: CASSQMAGFNTDTQYF

J gene: TRBJ1-1
CDR3 length: 13
V gene: TRBV19
CDR3 protein: CASSTTVDTEAFF

J gene: TRBJ2-7
CDR3 length: 16
V gene: TRBV28
CDR3 protein: CASSFPSDSPTYEQYF

J gene: TRBJ2-5
CDR3 length: 18
V gene: TRBV2
CDR3 protein: CASRVGFSGGGYQETQYF

J gene: TRBJ2-1
CDR3 length: 15
V gene: TRBV6-5
CDR3 protein: CASRLGQGNYNEQFF

J gene: TRBJ1-1
CDR3 length: 16
V gene: TRBV15
CDR3 protein: CATSGEFRDRGTEAFF

J gene: TRBJ1-1
CDR3 length: 14
V gene: TRBV29-1
CDR3 protein: CSVEPRGRNTEAFF

J gene: TRBJ1-2
CDR3 length: 11
V gene: TRBV6-5
CDR3 protein: CASSAGIGYTF

J gene: TRBJ2-7
CDR3 length: 13
V gene: TRBV5-6
CDR3 protein: CASSGSHSYEQYF

J gene: TRBJ1-1
CDR3 length: 17
V gene: TRBV2
CDR3 protein: CASSVGTWTERDTEAFF

J gene: TRBJ2-5
CDR3 length: 15
V gene: TRBV11-2
CDR3 protein: CASSITTGSQETQYF

J gene: TRBJ2-2
CDR3 length: 15
V gene: TRBV19
CDR3 protein: CASSSPGANTGELFF

J gene: TRBJ1-5
CDR3 length: 13
V gene: TRBV7-6
CDR3 protein: CASSLGLEQPQHF

J gene: TRBJ1-5
CDR3 length: 15
V gene: TRBV19
CDR3 protein: CASSVGGGLNQPQHF

J gene: TRBJ1-3
CDR3 length: 15
V gene: TRBV19
CDR3 protein: CASSPYSGSGNTIYF

J gene: TRBJ2-3
CDR3 length: 15
V gene: TRBV30
CDR3 protein: CAWSRDFSRTDTQYF

J gene: TRBJ1-1
CDR3 length: 14
V gene: TRBV19
CDR3 protein: CARDRALGNTEAFF

J gene: TRBJ2-5
CDR3 length: 19
V gene: TRBV10-2
CDR3 protein: CASSTPSEEGGRGRETQYF

J gene: TRBJ1-1
CDR3 length: 13
V gene: TRBV19
CDR3 protein: CASSAQGNTEAFF

J gene: TRBJ2-1
CDR3 length: 15
V gene: TRBV12-5
CDR3 protein: CASGRGAGNYNEQFF

J gene: TRBJ2-2
CDR3 length: 16
V gene: TRBV7-8
CDR3 protein: CASSSQRHPNTGELFF